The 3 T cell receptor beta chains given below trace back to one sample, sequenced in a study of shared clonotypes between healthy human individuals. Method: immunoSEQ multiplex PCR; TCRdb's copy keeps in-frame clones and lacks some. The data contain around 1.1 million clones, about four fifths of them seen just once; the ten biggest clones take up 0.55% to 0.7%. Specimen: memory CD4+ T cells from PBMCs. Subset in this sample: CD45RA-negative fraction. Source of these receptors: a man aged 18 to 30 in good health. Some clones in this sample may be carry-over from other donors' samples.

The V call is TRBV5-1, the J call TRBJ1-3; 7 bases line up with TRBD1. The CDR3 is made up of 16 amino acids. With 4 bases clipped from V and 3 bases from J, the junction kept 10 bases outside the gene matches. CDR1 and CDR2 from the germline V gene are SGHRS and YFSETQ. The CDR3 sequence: CASSAGGSSGGNTIYF. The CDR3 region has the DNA TGCGCCAGCAGCGCAGGGGGAAGCTCTGGTGGAAACACCATATATTTT.

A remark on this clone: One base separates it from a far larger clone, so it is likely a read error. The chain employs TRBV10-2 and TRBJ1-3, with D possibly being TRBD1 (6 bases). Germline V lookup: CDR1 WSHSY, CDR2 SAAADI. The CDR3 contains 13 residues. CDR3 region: CASRDSSGNIIYF. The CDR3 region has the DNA TGCGCCAGCAGGGACAGCTCTGGAAACATCATATATTTT.

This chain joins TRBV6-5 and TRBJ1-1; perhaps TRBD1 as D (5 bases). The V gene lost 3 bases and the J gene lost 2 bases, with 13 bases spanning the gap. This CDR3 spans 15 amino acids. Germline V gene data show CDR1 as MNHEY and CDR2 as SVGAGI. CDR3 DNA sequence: TGTGCCAGCAGTTATTGGTCGGGGCGAAACACTGAAGCTTTCTTT. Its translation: CASSYWSGRNTEAFF.